Listed below are T cell receptor beta chains from one sample, sequenced in a study of T cells in Graves' hyperthyroidism and ophthalmopathy. MiXCR was run by TCRdb on the multiplex PCR reads, yielding one entry per CDR3 protein. The table lists around 600,000 distinct CDR3 sequences, about 14% of them singletons, with roughly 7% in the top ten. Input material: blood. All receptors derive from a woman younger than 30 with Graves' ophthalmopathy. Each CDR3 is given with its conserved first and last residue. Fields, in order: J gene, clone size, V gene, D gene, CDR3 protein, CDR3 DNA. A D gene is named only where the DNA matches it firmly. Clone sizes are given selectively: once, few, many, or a class where the clone is expanded.

TRBJ2-7 . TRBV7-6 . CASSLYSGDLNYEQYF TGTGCCAGCAGCTTATATTCTGGGGACCTAAACTACGAGCAGTACTTC
TRBJ1-4 few TRBV10-2 . CASSESRGPTNEKLFF TGCGCCAGCAGTGAGTCAAGGGGTCCAACTAATGAAAAACTGTTTTTT
TRBJ1-1 many TRBV12-3/TRBV12-4 . CASSFIGGWDTEAFF TGTGCCAGCAGTTTTATTGGGGGATGGGACACTGAAGCTTTCTTT
TRBJ2-3 . TRBV7-2 TRBD2 CASSPRGSSGRSGTDTQYF TGTGCCAGCAGCCCCCGGGGGAGTAGCGGGAGGAGTGGAACAGATACGCAGTATTTT
TRBJ2-1 many TRBV7-3 TRBD1 CASSRGQGYYNEQFF TGTGCCAGCAGCCGAGGACAGGGTTACTACAATGAGCAGTTCTTC
TRBJ1-5 many TRBV27 . CASRGGVGSNQPQHF TGTGCCAGCAGGGGGGGGGTCGGTAGCAATCAGCCCCAGCATTTT
TRBJ2-7 few TRBV9 TRBD2 CASSVEVRASGSYEQYF TGTGCCAGCAGCGTAGAGGTTCGGGCTAGCGGGAGCTACGAGCAGTACTTC
TRBJ1-5 many TRBV7-2 . CASSKRGSGQPQHF TGTGCCAGCAGCAAAAGGGGGTCAGGTCAGCCCCAGCATTTT
TRBJ2-7 few TRBV6-2/TRBV6-3 . CASSYTQPYEQYF TGTGCCAGCAGTTACACGCAACCCTACGAGCAGTACTTC
TRBJ1-5 many TRBV28 . CASSRGGPYQPQHF TGTGCCAGCAGCCGAGGGGGACCTTATCAGCCCCAGCATTTT
TRBJ2-7 many TRBV28 TRBD2 CASSFTVAGNEQYF TGTGCCAGCAGTTTTACCGTAGCGGGGAACGAGCAGTACTTC
TRBJ2-5 many TRBV7-8 . CASSFNPNVPFQETQYF TGTGCCAGCAGCTTTAATCCTAATGTTCCTTTCCAAGAGACCCAGTACTTC
TRBJ2-7 many TRBV18 . CASSPGNIAYEQYF TGTGCCAGCTCACCAGGCAATATCGCCTACGAGCAGTACTTC
TRBJ1-4 . TRBV9 TRBD1 CASSSLDRGPEKLFF TGTGCCAGCAGCTCCTTGGACAGGGGGCCGGAAAAACTGTTTTTT
TRBJ1-2 . TRBV4-3 . CASSQDWAVSYGYTF TGCGCCAGCAGCCAAGATTGGGCAGTCTCCTATGGCTACACCTTC
TRBJ1-3 few TRBV30 . CAWSVLRGNTIYF TGTGCCTGGAGTGTACTCAGAGGAAACACCATATATTTT
TRBJ1-6 . TRBV30 . CAWHREMPSPLHF TGTGCCTGGCACCGGGAGATGCCTTCACCCCTCCACTTT
TRBJ1-1 many TRBV30 . CAWSGVALGMNTEAFF TGTGCCTGGAGTGGGGTGGCGTTGGGGATGAACACTGAAGCTTTCTTT
TRBJ2-7 many TRBV11-2 . CASSLSDSPSYEQYF TGTGCCAGCAGCTTATCAGACAGTCCCTCCTACGAGCAGTACTTC
TRBJ1-2 many TRBV4-1 . CASSQEPGTNYGYTF TGCGCCAGCAGCCAAGAGCCAGGGACTAACTATGGCTACACCTTC
TRBJ1-5 few TRBV5-6 . CASSLAPGGNQPQHF TGTGCCAGCAGCTTGGCCCCGGGAGGCAATCAGCCCCAGCATTTT
TRBJ1-1 . TRBV25-1 . CASKPAEGSHTEAFF TGTGCCAGCAAACCGGCAGAGGGTTCCCACACTGAAGCTTTCTTT
TRBJ1-5 many TRBV12-3/TRBV12-4 . CASSLSSQPQHF TGTGCCAGCAGCCTAAGCTCTCAGCCCCAGCATTTT
TRBJ2-3 many TRBV11-3 TRBD1 CASSRDRATDTQYF TGTGCCAGCAGCCGAGACAGGGCCACAGATACGCAGTATTTT
TRBJ1-2 few TRBV9 . CASSVDLSNYGYTF TGTGCCAGCAGCGTAGATCTTTCTAACTATGGCTACACCTTC
TRBJ2-7 . TRBV27 TRBD1 CASSPISWDRRAEQYF TGTGCCAGCAGTCCCATCTCATGGGACAGGCGGGCCGAGCAGTACTTC
TRBJ1-1 . TRBV14 . CASSQPGVTEAFF TGTGCCAGCAGCCAACCCGGAGTGACCGAAGCTTTCTTT
TRBJ2-7 . TRBV27 . CASKTNGDFSYEQYF TGTGCCAGCAAAACCAACGGGGATTTCTCCTACGAGCAGTACTTC
TRBJ2-3 many TRBV7-9 . CASSIWDFEDTQYF TGTGCCAGCAGCATCTGGGACTTTGAAGATACGCAGTATTTT
TRBJ2-4 few TRBV12-3/TRBV12-4 . CASSTPTNIQYF TGTGCCAGCAGCACCCCCACGAACATTCAGTACTTC
TRBJ2-1 many TRBV7-3 TRBD2 CASSPRPSSGVNNEQFF TGTGCCAGCAGCCCCCGCCCCTCTAGCGGGGTAAACAATGAGCAGTTCTTC
TRBJ1-1 . TRBV19 TRBD1 CASSISAWTGNTKAFF TGTGCCAGTAGTATCTCAGCCTGGACAGGGAACACTAAAGCTTTCTTT
TRBJ1-5 many TRBV27 . CASRGGTRGAWEPQHF TGTGCCAGCAGGGGGGGGACACGGGGAGCTTGGGAGCCCCAGCATTTT
TRBJ2-7 . TRBV4-1 TRBD1 CASSHRTGSYEQYF TGCGCCAGCAGCCACCGGACAGGGTCCTACGAGCAGTACTTC
TRBJ1-2 few TRBV20-1 . CSASRGGYTF TGCAGTGCTAGCAGGGGAGGCTACACCTTC
TRBJ2-1 few TRBV7-3 . CASSLSENYNEQFF TGTGCCAGCAGCTTAAGCGAGAATTACAATGAGCAGTTCTTC
TRBJ2-5 many TRBV6-2/TRBV6-3 . CASSFPPETQYF TGTGCCAGCAGTTTCCCCCCGGAGACCCAGTACTTC
TRBJ1-2 many TRBV11-1 TRBD1 CASSLAGTGGYGYTF TGTGCCAGCAGCTTAGCCGGGACAGGGGGCTATGGCTACACCTTC
TRBJ1-3 . TRBV9 . CASSPRITSGNTIYF TGTGCCAGCAGCCCTCGAATAACCTCTGGAAACACCATATATTTT
TRBJ2-6 . TRBV28 TRBD1 CASSSGQGAAGSSGANVLTF TGTGCCAGCAGTTCGGGACAGGGGGCCGCAGGGTCCTCTGGGGCCAACGTCCTGACTTTC
TRBJ2-7 many TRBV28 . CASSLNRLDGAYEQYF TGTGCCAGCAGTTTGAACAGGCTCGACGGGGCCTACGAGCAGTACTTC
TRBJ2-6 few TRBV7-8 . CASSRGSSGANVLTF TGTGCCAGCAGCCGGGGGAGCTCTGGGGCCAACGTCCTGACTTTC
TRBJ2-1 many TRBV27 . CASSIRDTEYNEQFF TGTGCCAGCAGTATCCGGGACACGGAGTACAATGAGCAGTTCTTC
TRBJ2-7 many TRBV18 TRBD1 CASSPSTGSSYEQYF TGTGCCAGCTCACCCTCGACAGGGAGCTCCTACGAGCAGTACTTC
TRBJ2-7 . TRBV6-2/TRBV6-3 TRBD1 CASSVRTGVTYEQYF TGTGCCAGCAGTGTAAGGACAGGGGTGACCTACGAGCAGTACTTC